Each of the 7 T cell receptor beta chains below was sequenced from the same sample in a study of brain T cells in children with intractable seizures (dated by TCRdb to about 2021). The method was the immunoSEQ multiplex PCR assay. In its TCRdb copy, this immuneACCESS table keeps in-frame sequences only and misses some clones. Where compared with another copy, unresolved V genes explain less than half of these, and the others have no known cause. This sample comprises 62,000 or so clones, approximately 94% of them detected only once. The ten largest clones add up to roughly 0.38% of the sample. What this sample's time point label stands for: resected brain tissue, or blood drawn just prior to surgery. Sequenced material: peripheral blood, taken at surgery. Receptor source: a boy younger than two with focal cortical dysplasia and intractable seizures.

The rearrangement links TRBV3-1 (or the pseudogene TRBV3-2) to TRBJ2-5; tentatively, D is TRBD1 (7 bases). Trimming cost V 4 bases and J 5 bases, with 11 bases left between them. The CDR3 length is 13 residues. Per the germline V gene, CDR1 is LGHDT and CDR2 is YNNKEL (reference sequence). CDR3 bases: TGTGCCAGCAGCCGGACAGGAGGGGAGACCCAGTACTTC. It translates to CASSRTGGETQYF.

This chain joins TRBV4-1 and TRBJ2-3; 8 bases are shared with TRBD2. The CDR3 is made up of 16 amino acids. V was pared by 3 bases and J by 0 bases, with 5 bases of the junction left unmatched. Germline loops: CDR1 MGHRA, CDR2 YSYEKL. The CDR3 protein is CASSQGTRTSTDTQYF. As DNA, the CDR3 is TGCGCCAGCAGCCAGGGGACTAGAACTAGCACAGATACGCAGTATTTT.

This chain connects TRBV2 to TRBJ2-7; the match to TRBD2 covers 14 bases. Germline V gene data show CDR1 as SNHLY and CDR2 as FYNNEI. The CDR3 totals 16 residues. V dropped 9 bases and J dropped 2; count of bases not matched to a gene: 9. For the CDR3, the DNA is TGTGCCAGTAAGACTAGCGGGGGGGCCGAGGCCTACGAGCAGTACTTC. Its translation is CASKTSGGAEAYEQYF.

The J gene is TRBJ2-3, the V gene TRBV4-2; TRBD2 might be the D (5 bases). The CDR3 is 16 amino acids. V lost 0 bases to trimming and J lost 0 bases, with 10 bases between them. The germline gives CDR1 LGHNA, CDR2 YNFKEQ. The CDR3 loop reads CASSQERGLSTDTQYF. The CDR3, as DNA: TGTGCCAGCAGCCAAGAAAGAGGGCTTAGCACAGATACGCAGTATTTT.

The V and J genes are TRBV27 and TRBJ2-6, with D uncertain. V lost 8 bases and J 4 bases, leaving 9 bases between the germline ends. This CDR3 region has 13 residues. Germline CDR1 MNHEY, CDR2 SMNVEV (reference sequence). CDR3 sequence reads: CASRVSGANVLTF. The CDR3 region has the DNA TGTGCCAGCCGAGTCTCAGGGGCCAACGTCCTGACTTTC.

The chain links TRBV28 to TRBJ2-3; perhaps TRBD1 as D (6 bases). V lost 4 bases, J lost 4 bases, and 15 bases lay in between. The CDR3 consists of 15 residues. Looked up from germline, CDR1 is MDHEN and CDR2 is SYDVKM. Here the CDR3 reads CASSSPRGRSDTQYF. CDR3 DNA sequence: TGTGCCAGCAGTTCCCCCAGGGGCAGGTCAGATACGCAGTATTTT.

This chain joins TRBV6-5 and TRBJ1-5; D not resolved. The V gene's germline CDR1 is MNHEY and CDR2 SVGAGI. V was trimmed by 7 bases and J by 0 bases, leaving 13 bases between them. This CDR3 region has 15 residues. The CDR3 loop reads CASTPRQYSNQPQHF. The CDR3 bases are TGTGCCAGCACCCCTCGGCAGTATAGCAATCAGCCCCAGCATTTT.